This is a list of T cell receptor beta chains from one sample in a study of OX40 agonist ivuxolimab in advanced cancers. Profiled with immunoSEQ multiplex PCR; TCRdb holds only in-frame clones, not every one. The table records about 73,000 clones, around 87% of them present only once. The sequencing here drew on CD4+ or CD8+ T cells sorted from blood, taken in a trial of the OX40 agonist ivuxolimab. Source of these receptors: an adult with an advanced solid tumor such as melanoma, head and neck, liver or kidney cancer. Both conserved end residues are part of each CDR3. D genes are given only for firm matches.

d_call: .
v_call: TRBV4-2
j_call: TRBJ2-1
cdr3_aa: CASSQDAQFGQNEQFF

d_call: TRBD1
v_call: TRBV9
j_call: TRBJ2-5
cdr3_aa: CASSVEPGTGRIYQETQYF

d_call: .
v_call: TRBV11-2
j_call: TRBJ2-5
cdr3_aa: CASRSGRETQYF

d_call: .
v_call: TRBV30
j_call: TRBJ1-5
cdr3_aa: CAWSLRGQPQHF

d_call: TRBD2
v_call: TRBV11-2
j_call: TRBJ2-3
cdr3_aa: CASSLGLATSTDTQYF

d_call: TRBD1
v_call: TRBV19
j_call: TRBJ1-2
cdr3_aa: CASTILGQGLGGYTF

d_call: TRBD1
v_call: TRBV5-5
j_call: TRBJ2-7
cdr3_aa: CASSGWDRGYREQYF

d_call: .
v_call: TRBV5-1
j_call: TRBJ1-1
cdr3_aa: CASSLAGSNTEAFF

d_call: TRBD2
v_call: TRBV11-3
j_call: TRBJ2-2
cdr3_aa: CASSDIAGTGELFF

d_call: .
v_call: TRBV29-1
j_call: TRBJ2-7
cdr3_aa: CSVEILGDEQYF

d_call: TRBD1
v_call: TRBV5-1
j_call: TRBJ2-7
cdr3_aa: CASSLGRTGGVYEQYF

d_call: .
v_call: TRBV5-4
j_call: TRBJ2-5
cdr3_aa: CASSPLEGGRLLETQYF

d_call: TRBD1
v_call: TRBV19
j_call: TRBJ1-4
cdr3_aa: CASSIVGTGVEKLFF

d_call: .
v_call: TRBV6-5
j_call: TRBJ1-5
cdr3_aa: CASSNDKGQPQHF

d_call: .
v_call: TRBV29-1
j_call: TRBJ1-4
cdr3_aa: CSVLAQGEKLFF

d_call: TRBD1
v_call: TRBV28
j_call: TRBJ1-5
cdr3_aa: CASSPGQANTPQHF

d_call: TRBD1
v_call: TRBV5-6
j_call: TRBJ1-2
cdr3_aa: CASKDRGRGGYTF

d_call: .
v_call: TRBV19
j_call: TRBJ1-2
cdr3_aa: CATQTRVGGYTF

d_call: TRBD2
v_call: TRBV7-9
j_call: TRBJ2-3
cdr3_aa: CASSLIPGGTDTQYF

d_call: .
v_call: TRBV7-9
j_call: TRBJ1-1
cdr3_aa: CASSLGDAAFF

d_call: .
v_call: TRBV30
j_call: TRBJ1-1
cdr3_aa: CACSRANTEAFF

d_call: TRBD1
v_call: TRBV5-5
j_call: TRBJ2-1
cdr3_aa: CASSAGTGGYNEQFF

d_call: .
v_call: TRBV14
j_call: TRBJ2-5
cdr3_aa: CASSLRFEGTQYF

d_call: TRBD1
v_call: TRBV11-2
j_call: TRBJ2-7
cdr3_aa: CASSVTGTGAYEQYF

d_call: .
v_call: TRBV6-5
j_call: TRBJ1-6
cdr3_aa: CASSAPGVLDSPLHF

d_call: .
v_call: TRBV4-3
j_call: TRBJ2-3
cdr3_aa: CASSPIGVTDTQYF

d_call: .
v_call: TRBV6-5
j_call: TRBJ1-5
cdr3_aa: CASSYWGDGQQPQHF

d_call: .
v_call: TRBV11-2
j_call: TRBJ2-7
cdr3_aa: CASSSGQSYEQYF

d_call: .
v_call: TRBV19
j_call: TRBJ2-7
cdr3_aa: CASRGGSAYEQYF

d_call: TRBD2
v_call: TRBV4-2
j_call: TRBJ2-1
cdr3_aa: CASSQGTSGGAKGEQFF

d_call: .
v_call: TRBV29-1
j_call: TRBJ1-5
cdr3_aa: CSVVDGGNQPQHF

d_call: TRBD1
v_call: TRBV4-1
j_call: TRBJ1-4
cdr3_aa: CASSQFRDRGRVANEKLFF

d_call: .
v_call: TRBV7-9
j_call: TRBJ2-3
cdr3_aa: CASSSYDTQYF

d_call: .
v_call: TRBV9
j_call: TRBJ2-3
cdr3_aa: CASSVAGRGGVDTQYF

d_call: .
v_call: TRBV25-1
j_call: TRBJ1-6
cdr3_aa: CASSEAGLSYNSPLHF

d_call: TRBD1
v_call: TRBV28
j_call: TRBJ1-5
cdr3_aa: CASSLFGTGGRGNQPQHF

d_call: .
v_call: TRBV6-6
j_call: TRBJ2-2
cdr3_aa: CASSYSLGAGELFF

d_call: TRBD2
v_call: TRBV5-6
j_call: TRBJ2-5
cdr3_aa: CASSSGLAQKGTQYF

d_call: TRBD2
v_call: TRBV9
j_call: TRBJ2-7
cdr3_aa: CASSVGVLAGGYEQYF

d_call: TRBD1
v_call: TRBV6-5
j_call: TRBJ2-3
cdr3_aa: CASRPGQYRYTQYF

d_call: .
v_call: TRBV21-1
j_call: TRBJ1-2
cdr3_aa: CASSKVRTEGYTF

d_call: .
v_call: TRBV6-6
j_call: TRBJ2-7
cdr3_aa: CASSYEFGRAYEQYF

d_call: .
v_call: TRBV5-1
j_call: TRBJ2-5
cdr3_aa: CASSLLSMRKQETQYF